A selection of T cell receptor beta chains follows, all from one sample in a study of cytomegalovirus exposure and HLA in healthy donors. Using immunoSEQ multiplex PCR, the repertoire was profiled, and TCRdb retains in-frame clones only, with some absent. This sample has fewer than 95,000 clones, with 80% found just once. The sample taken for sequencing was PBMCs. All receptors derive from a man aged 18 to 29 in good health and CMV-seronegative. Both conserved end residues are part of each CDR3. A D gene is named only where the DNA matches it firmly. Expanded clones are given a class, and other clones once, few, many or no size at all.

V,D,J,size,CDR3,DNA
TRBV29-1,-,TRBJ2-5,-,CSSLGGPSSETQYF,TGCAGCTCACTCGGGGGGCCCAGTTCGGAGACCCAGTACTTC
TRBV6-5,TRBD2,TRBJ2-1,-,CASTPLRLAGNEQFF,TGTGCCAGCACCCCACTTAGACTAGCGGGCAATGAGCAGTTCTTC
TRBV2,TRBD1,TRBJ2-2,-,CASITDRGYTGELFF,TGTGCCAGCATCACAGACAGGGGCTACACCGGGGAGCTGTTTTTT
TRBV6-6,TRBD1,TRBJ1-1,-,CASTIGTGEAFF,TGTGCCAGCACCATAGGGACAGGTGAAGCTTTCTTT
TRBV5-4,TRBD2,TRBJ2-7,-,CASSLGGSSYEQYF,TGTGCCAGCAGCTTGGGCGGGAGTTCCTACGAGCAGTACTTC
TRBV6-1,-,TRBJ1-1,-,CASSGTLLNTEAFF,TGTGCCAGCAGTGGGACTCTCCTGAACACTGAAGCTTTCTTT
TRBV5-4,-,TRBJ2-6,few,CASTPSRGSGANVLTF,TGTGCCAGCACCCCATCGCGGGGCTCTGGGGCCAACGTCCTGACTTTC
TRBV9,-,TRBJ2-7,-,CASSVGGPTYEQYF,TGTGCCAGCAGCGTCGGGGGGCCTACCTACGAGCAGTACTTC
TRBV6-5,TRBD1,TRBJ2-6,-,CASAHRGTGANVLTF,TGTGCCAGCGCCCACAGGGGGACTGGGGCCAACGTCCTGACTTTC
TRBV27,-,TRBJ1-2,-,CASSLGTTYGYTF,TGTGCCAGCAGTTTAGGGACTACCTATGGCTACACCTTC
TRBV18,TRBD1,TRBJ1-2,-,CASSPVGQGDGYTF,TGTGCCAGCTCACCAGTCGGACAGGGGGATGGCTACACCTTC
TRBV27,-,TRBJ2-7,-,CASSPRAGYEQYF,TGTGCCAGCAGTCCTCGGGCGGGCTACGAGCAGTACTTC
TRBV11-2,-,TRBJ2-2,-,CASSSTGITGELFF,TGTGCCAGCAGCTCAACAGGGATAACCGGGGAGCTGTTTTTT
TRBV4-1,-,TRBJ1-2,-,CASSHEGRSYGYTF,TGCGCCAGCAGCCATGAAGGTAGGAGCTATGGCTACACCTTC
TRBV19,TRBD2,TRBJ2-1,-,CASSSLAGNEQFF,TGTGCCAGTAGTTCACTAGCGGGCAATGAGCAGTTCTTC
TRBV19,TRBD1,TRBJ2-3,few,CASSDRGSDTQYF,TGTGCCAGTAGTGACAGGGGCTCAGATACGCAGTATTTT
TRBV5-1,TRBD1,TRBJ2-7,once,CASRGTGGPYEQYF,TGCGCCAGCAGGGGAACAGGGGGCCCCTACGAGCAGTACTTC
TRBV4-1,-,TRBJ2-2,-,CASSQAGASTGELFF,TGCGCCAGCAGCCAAGCAGGGGCGAGCACCGGGGAGCTGTTTTTT
TRBV11-3,TRBD1,TRBJ2-7,-,CASSLGDSVYEQYF,TGTGCCAGCAGCTTAGGGGACAGTGTCTACGAGCAGTACTTC
TRBV1,-,TRBJ2-1,-,CTSSQETVKRGGAYNEQFF,TGCACCAGCAGCCAAGAGACGGTAAAGCGGGGGGGCGCCTACAATGAGCAGTTCTTC
TRBV5-1,TRBD2,TRBJ2-1,-,CASSLGSGGYNEQFF,TGCGCCAGCAGCTTGGGTAGCGGGGGTTACAATGAGCAGTTCTTC
TRBV10-1,-,TRBJ1-2,-,CASSDRRGYGYTF,TGCGCCAGCAGTGATCGGCGGGGGTATGGCTACACCTTC
TRBV6-5,-,TRBJ2-5,-,CASSRGSGSQETQYF,TGTGCCAGCAGTCGGGGGTCGGGGAGCCAAGAGACCCAGTACTTC
TRBV5-6,TRBD1,TRBJ2-3,-,CASSLGTGDGTDTQYF,TGTGCCAGCAGCTTGGGGACAGGGGACGGCACAGATACGCAGTATTTT
TRBV18,-,TRBJ1-5,-,CASSVQKSDQPQHF,TGTGCCAGCTCGGTCCAGAAATCCGATCAGCCCCAGCATTTT
TRBV25-1,-,TRBJ2-1,-,CASSPGGGGSYNEQFF,TGTGCCAGCAGTCCCGGCGGGGGCGGATCCTACAATGAGCAGTTCTTC
TRBV5-5,-,TRBJ2-1,once,CASSLVGGAYNEQFF,TGTGCCAGCAGCTTAGTAGGGGGTGCCTACAATGAGCAGTTCTTC
TRBV15,TRBD1,TRBJ1-6,-,CATSRDGTGGSPLHF,TGTGCCACCAGCAGAGATGGGACAGGGGGTTCACCCCTCCACTTT
TRBV5-1,-,TRBJ1-4,once,CASRTGNTATNEKLFF,TGCGCCAGCAGGACAGGCAATACGGCAACTAATGAAAAACTGTTTTTT
TRBV27,TRBD1,TRBJ2-7,-,CASMGDSTVQYF,TGTGCCAGCATGGGGGACAGCACGGTGCAGTACTTC
TRBV10-1,-,TRBJ1-2,-,CASSERADNIYGYTF,TGCGCCAGCAGTGAGAGAGCGGATAACATCTATGGCTACACCTTC
TRBV15,TRBD1,TRBJ1-1,-,CATSSPQGASTEAFF,TGTGCCACCAGCAGTCCACAGGGGGCATCCACTGAAGCTTTCTTT
TRBV5-1,-,TRBJ1-4,-,CASSLGQGDEKLFF,TGCGCCAGCAGCTTGGGGCAGGGTGATGAAAAACTGTTTTTT
TRBV5-6,-,TRBJ2-7,-,CASSLPPSYEQYF,TGTGCCAGCAGCTTACCCCCTTCCTACGAGCAGTACTTC
TRBV4-2,TRBD2,TRBJ2-3,-,CASSQDGVSGGRASTDTQYF,TGTGCCAGCAGCCAAGATGGCGTTAGCGGGGGCCGCGCGTCCACAGATACGCAGTATTTT
TRBV11-2,-,TRBJ1-5,-,CASSPSPDQPQHF,TGTGCCAGCAGCCCTTCACCGGATCAGCCCCAGCATTTT
TRBV5-1,TRBD1,TRBJ1-4,once,CASSMGQGNEKLFF,TGCGCCAGCAGCATGGGACAGGGTAATGAAAAACTGTTTTTT
TRBV14,TRBD1,TRBJ1-2,-,CASSQRQGANYGYTF,TGTGCCAGCAGCCAGCGACAGGGAGCTAACTATGGCTACACCTTC
TRBV27,TRBD1,TRBJ1-2,-,CASTDRGGGYTF,TGTGCCAGCACCGACAGGGGTGGCGGCTACACCTTC
TRBV18,-,TRBJ1-1,-,CASSPGESGVSSF,TGTGCCAGCTCACCTGGGGAGTCGGGGGTCTCCTCGTTT
TRBV5-4,-,TRBJ1-3,-,CASRRDSGNTIYF,TGTGCCAGCAGACGGGACTCTGGAAACACCATATATTTT
TRBV18,TRBD1,TRBJ1-5,few,CASSPGQGNQPQHF,TGTGCCAGCTCACCAGGACAGGGAAATCAGCCCCAGCATTTT
TRBV4-2,-,TRBJ2-1,-,CASSHSGGGASYNEQFF,TGTGCCAGCAGCCACAGCGGAGGGGGGGCCTCCTACAATGAGCAGTTCTTC
TRBV18,TRBD1,TRBJ2-7,-,CASSRTGTGRGEQYF,TGTGCCAGCTCGCGGACCGGGACAGGGCGGGGCGAGCAGTACTTC
TRBV7-8,-,TRBJ2-5,-,CASSLSQRATETQYF,TGTGCCAGCAGCTTATCCCAGCGGGCGACAGAGACCCAGTACTTC
TRBV27,-,TRBJ1-6,few,CASSSPSSYNSPLHF,TGTGCCAGCAGTTCCCCCAGCTCCTATAATTCACCCCTCCACTTT
TRBV14,-,TRBJ2-6,once,CASSHLPRVGSGANVLTF,TGTGCCAGCAGCCACCTCCCCCGGGTGGGTTCTGGGGCCAACGTCCTGACTTTC
TRBV12-5,-,TRBJ2-7,once,CASEGPGSYEQYF,TGTGCTAGTGAGGGGCCAGGGTCATACGAGCAGTACTTC
TRBV19,-,TRBJ2-2,once,CASSTGVNTGELFF,TGTGCCAGTAGTACCGGGGTGAACACCGGGGAGCTGTTTTTT
TRBV12-5,-,TRBJ2-1,-,CASSSTANRVITEQFF,TGTGCTAGTTCCTCAACGGCGAACAGGGTAATCACTGAGCAGTTCTTC
TRBV29-1,TRBD1,TRBJ2-2,-,CSVQLTGWTGELFF,TGCAGCGTTCAACTGACAGGGTGGACCGGGGAGCTGTTTTTT
TRBV19,TRBD1,TRBJ2-3,once,CASSLRGWDSHTDTQYF,TGTGCCAGTAGTTTAAGGGGCTGGGACAGCCACACAGATACGCAGTATTTT
TRBV7-2,-,TRBJ2-3,-,CASSLVAGGTQYF,TGTGCCAGCAGCTTAGTTGCTGGGGGGACGCAGTATTTT